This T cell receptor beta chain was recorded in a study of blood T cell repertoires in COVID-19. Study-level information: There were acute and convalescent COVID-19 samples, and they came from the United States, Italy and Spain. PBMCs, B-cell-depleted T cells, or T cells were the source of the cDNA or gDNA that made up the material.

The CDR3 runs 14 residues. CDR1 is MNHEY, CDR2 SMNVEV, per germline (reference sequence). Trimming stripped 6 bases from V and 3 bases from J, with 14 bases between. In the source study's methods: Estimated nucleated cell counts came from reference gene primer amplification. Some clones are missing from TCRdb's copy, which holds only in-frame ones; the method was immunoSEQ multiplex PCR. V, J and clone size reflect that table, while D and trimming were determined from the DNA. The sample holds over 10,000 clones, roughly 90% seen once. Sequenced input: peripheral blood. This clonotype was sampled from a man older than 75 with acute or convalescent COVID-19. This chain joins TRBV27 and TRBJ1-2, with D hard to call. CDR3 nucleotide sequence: TGTGCCAGCAGGCGGCTCCCTCCAGACTATGGCTACACCTTC. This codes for CASRRLPPDYGYTF.